These T cell receptor beta chains were read from a single sample in a study of identical twins. TCRdb fed the 5' RACE reads into MiXCR, producing one record per CDR3 protein. Here the sample spans roughly 230,000 distinct CDR3 sequences, around 8% being singletons. The same data also went into a second study, on yellow fever vaccine responses in identical twins.

Sequences were obtained from CD8+ T cells sorted from blood. These receptor sequences come from a woman between 18 and 29 years old in good health. CDR3s include the opening cysteine and the closing phenylalanine or tryptophan. Each record gives: V gene, D gene, clone size, J gene, CDR3 protein, CDR3 DNA. A D gene is named only where the DNA matches it firmly. Size is stated for part of the rows, as once, few or many counts, or as a class when the clone is expanded.

TRBV15,.,.,TRBJ2-7,CATSRASPYEQYF,TGTGCCACCAGCAGAGCAAGTCCCTACGAGCAGTACTTC
TRBV9,TRBD2,few,TRBJ2-1,CASSVGVASGRAYNEQFF,TGTGCCAGCAGCGTAGGCGTGGCCTCCGGGAGGGCCTACAATGAGCAGTTCTTC
TRBV5-1,.,many,TRBJ1-2,CASIGSGGYTF,TGCGCCAGCATCGGAAGTGGCGGCTACACCTTC
TRBV5-1,TRBD1,many,TRBJ2-7,CASSPTGDEQYF,TGCGCCAGCAGCCCCACAGGGGACGAGCAGTACTTC
TRBV11-2,.,.,TRBJ2-2,CASSSHREAPGKLFF,TGTGCCAGCAGCTCCCACAGGGAAGCGCCCGGGAAGCTGTTTTTT
TRBV24-1,TRBD2,few,TRBJ2-2,CATSDLPSSGGAKNTGELFF,TGTGCCACCAGTGATTTGCCGTCTAGCGGGGGAGCAAAGAACACCGGGGAGCTGTTTTTT
TRBV20-1,TRBD2,many,TRBJ2-5,CSARDALAGEETQYF,TGCAGTGCTAGAGATGCCTTAGCGGGGGAAGAGACCCAGTACTTC
TRBV20-1,TRBD2,few,TRBJ2-2,CSLAVNTGELFF,TGCTCACTAGCGGTGAACACCGGGGAGCTGTTTTTT
TRBV20-1,.,many,TRBJ2-1,CSASGGNYNEQFF,TGCAGTGCTAGCGGGGGCAATTACAATGAGCAGTTCTTC
TRBV19,TRBD2,.,TRBJ2-1,CASSPSVAGLAEYNEQFF,TGTGCCAGTAGTCCGAGCGTGGCGGGACTAGCGGAATACAATGAGCAGTTCTTC
TRBV24-1,.,few,TRBJ2-1,CATSGPVGNMYEQFF,TGTGCCACCAGTGGCCCCGTTGGCAACATGTATGAGCAGTTCTTC
TRBV11-2,.,.,TRBJ2-7,CASSLRSGAYEQYF,TGTGCCAGCAGCTTAAGGTCAGGGGCCTACGAGCAGTACTTC
TRBV5-1,TRBD2,.,TRBJ2-5,CASSSRGGTRFQETQYF,TGCGCCAGCAGCTCACGGGGGGGAACCCGCTTCCAAGAGACCCAGTACTTC
TRBV12-3/TRBV12-4,.,few,TRBJ2-5,CASSLFDRPTRGETQYF,TGTGCCAGCAGTTTGTTTGACCGCCCAACTAGGGGAGAGACCCAGTACTTC
TRBV4-3,.,few,TRBJ2-7,CASSQDWGAVEQYF,TGCGCCAGCAGCCAAGATTGGGGGGCGGTCGAGCAGTACTTC
TRBV7-8,TRBD2,many,TRBJ2-2,CASSLETGTSVYTGELFF,TGTGCCAGCAGCTTAGAAACCGGGACTAGCGTTTACACCGGGGAGCTGTTTTTT
TRBV6-4,.,many,TRBJ1-6,CASSEGENSPLHF,TGTGCCAGCAGTGAGGGCGAGAATTCACCCCTCCACTTT
TRBV5-5,TRBD2,.,TRBJ2-7,CASSLPTGGEQYF,TGTGCCAGCAGCTTGCCCACGGGGGGCGAGCAGTACTTC
TRBV6-2/TRBV6-3,TRBD1,many,TRBJ1-2,CASSDRDRPLLNYGYTF,TGTGCCAGCAGTGACCGGGACAGGCCCCTTCTAAACTATGGCTACACCTTC